The rows below give T cell receptor beta chains drawn from one sample of a study of OX40 agonist ivuxolimab in advanced cancers. The repertoire was sequenced with immunoSEQ multiplex PCR; TCRdb's copy has only in-frame clones and lacks some. The repertoire consists of about 82,000 clones, with about nine tenths occurring once and the leading ten covering roughly 2.1%. Specimen: CD4+ or CD8+ T cells sorted from blood, collected in a trial of the OX40 agonist ivuxolimab. The receptor source for this set is an adult with an advanced solid tumor such as melanoma, head and neck, liver or kidney cancer. CDR3s include the opening cysteine and the closing phenylalanine or tryptophan. Fields, in order: J gene, V gene, CDR3 protein.

j_gene: TRBJ1-4
v_gene: TRBV4-1
CDR3aa: CASSQVAGSNEKLFF

j_gene: TRBJ1-2
v_gene: TRBV6-5
CDR3aa: CASSREGQGYGYTF

j_gene: TRBJ1-1
v_gene: TRBV2
CDR3aa: CASSVGSNTEAFF

j_gene: TRBJ2-7
v_gene: TRBV6-6
CDR3aa: CASSRAGGTYEQYF

j_gene: TRBJ2-1
v_gene: TRBV6-1
CDR3aa: CAGSRSNEQFF

j_gene: TRBJ2-7
v_gene: TRBV6-5
CDR3aa: CASTPHFGDEQYF

j_gene: TRBJ2-2
v_gene: TRBV7-3
CDR3aa: CASSSTGGLSGTGELFF

j_gene: TRBJ2-2
v_gene: TRBV9
CDR3aa: CASTPGGTSDRGELFF

j_gene: TRBJ2-7
v_gene: TRBV5-1
CDR3aa: CASSIGQGAREQYF

j_gene: TRBJ2-7
v_gene: TRBV5-1
CDR3aa: CASSSPGLAAYEQYF

j_gene: TRBJ2-7
v_gene: TRBV29-1
CDR3aa: CSVVAGGAGYPNEQYF

j_gene: TRBJ1-5
v_gene: TRBV7-9
CDR3aa: CASSLGSDNQPQHF

j_gene: TRBJ2-7
v_gene: TRBV4-1
CDR3aa: CASSRGRDLRYEQYF

j_gene: TRBJ1-4
v_gene: TRBV18
CDR3aa: CASSRPAGANEKLFF

j_gene: TRBJ1-2
v_gene: TRBV6-1
CDR3aa: CASGGAGANYGYTF

j_gene: TRBJ2-7
v_gene: TRBV7-8
CDR3aa: CASSLVERDKIYEQYF

j_gene: TRBJ1-2
v_gene: TRBV19
CDR3aa: CASSKQGSNYGYTF

j_gene: TRBJ2-4
v_gene: TRBV10-3
CDR3aa: CAISVEGENIQYF

j_gene: TRBJ1-1
v_gene: TRBV28
CDR3aa: CASSLPGHPINTEAFF

j_gene: TRBJ2-3
v_gene: TRBV9
CDR3aa: CASSAGLAGVQDTQYF

j_gene: TRBJ1-5
v_gene: TRBV28
CDR3aa: CASSLPLSNQPQHF

j_gene: TRBJ2-6
v_gene: TRBV7-8
CDR3aa: CASSPRVSGANVLTF

j_gene: TRBJ2-1
v_gene: TRBV10-3
CDR3aa: CAISDHSGGGSYNEQFF

j_gene: TRBJ1-2
v_gene: TRBV18
CDR3aa: CASSPVGQGSGYTF

j_gene: TRBJ2-6
v_gene: TRBV5-4
CDR3aa: CASSLAAISGANVLTF

j_gene: TRBJ2-2
v_gene: TRBV18
CDR3aa: CASSHASNAGTGVQTPGGLFF

j_gene: TRBJ1-1
v_gene: TRBV5-8
CDR3aa: CASSRGSYTGGNTEAFF

j_gene: TRBJ2-1
v_gene: TRBV5-4
CDR3aa: CASSLAQGSYNEQFF

j_gene: TRBJ2-2
v_gene: TRBV7-3
CDR3aa: CASSSFGGIYTGELFF

j_gene: TRBJ2-1
v_gene: TRBV28
CDR3aa: CASSQFRSSGRDNEQFF

j_gene: TRBJ1-1
v_gene: TRBV19
CDR3aa: CASSIQGNTEAFF

j_gene: TRBJ1-2
v_gene: TRBV6-6
CDR3aa: CASSRDRGTFYGYTF

j_gene: TRBJ1-4
v_gene: TRBV18
CDR3aa: CASSPGPTNEKLFF

j_gene: TRBJ1-3
v_gene: TRBV11-3
CDR3aa: CASSLEYGNTIYF

j_gene: TRBJ2-1
v_gene: TRBV5-6
CDR3aa: CASSLTSGKNEQFF

j_gene: TRBJ1-2
v_gene: TRBV15
CDR3aa: CATSSRGRGNYGYTF

j_gene: TRBJ1-5
v_gene: TRBV30
CDR3aa: CAWRPGQGLSQPQHF

j_gene: TRBJ2-1
v_gene: TRBV6-5
CDR3aa: CASSLAGASYNEQFF

j_gene: TRBJ2-7
v_gene: TRBV5-1
CDR3aa: CASSQTGRSYEQYF

j_gene: TRBJ2-1
v_gene: TRBV5-1
CDR3aa: CASSLGASPYNEQFF

j_gene: TRBJ1-2
v_gene: TRBV5-4
CDR3aa: CASNFRVGQGSYGYTF

j_gene: TRBJ2-3
v_gene: TRBV27
CDR3aa: CASSLGVGDTQYF

j_gene: TRBJ1-5
v_gene: TRBV27
CDR3aa: CASSLVRGGQPQHF

j_gene: TRBJ1-4
v_gene: TRBV5-1
CDR3aa: CASRWGERGTNEKLFF

j_gene: TRBJ1-3
v_gene: TRBV7-6
CDR3aa: CASSQNTSSGNTIYF

j_gene: TRBJ1-5
v_gene: TRBV9
CDR3aa: CASSAQTGFSNQPQHF

j_gene: TRBJ1-1
v_gene: TRBV19
CDR3aa: CASSMQRDTEAFF

j_gene: TRBJ1-1
v_gene: TRBV10-3
CDR3aa: CAISEQGANTEAFF

j_gene: TRBJ2-5
v_gene: TRBV18
CDR3aa: CASSQGPQETQYF

j_gene: TRBJ2-2
v_gene: TRBV6-4
CDR3aa: CATPGTSPAGELFF

j_gene: TRBJ2-2
v_gene: TRBV21-1
CDR3aa: CASNLNGLAGEGNTGELFF

j_gene: TRBJ1-4
v_gene: TRBV7-3
CDR3aa: CASSLGIAGTNEKLFF

j_gene: TRBJ1-2
v_gene: TRBV10-3
CDR3aa: CAISDSNYGYTF

j_gene: TRBJ2-7
v_gene: TRBV6-5
CDR3aa: CASTFLGQQYF

j_gene: TRBJ2-5
v_gene: TRBV25-1
CDR3aa: CASSASPGQGRETQYF

j_gene: TRBJ2-1
v_gene: TRBV10-2
CDR3aa: CASSETSGNYNEQFF

j_gene: TRBJ2-7
v_gene: TRBV2
CDR3aa: CATQREGYEQYF

j_gene: TRBJ1-1
v_gene: TRBV30
CDR3aa: CAWNMGGTEAFF

j_gene: TRBJ2-3
v_gene: TRBV2
CDR3aa: CASTQGLAGTDTQYF

j_gene: TRBJ1-1
v_gene: TRBV30
CDR3aa: CAWSAGANTEAFF